This TCR beta chain came from a study of cytomegalovirus exposure and HLA in healthy donors. Study-wide background: Genotyping of some 390 donors showed that around 81% belonged to the Caucasian-associated ancestry cluster.

PCR amplification relied on 60 Vbeta primers (plus 13 Jbeta primers). Sequencing was performed with immunoSEQ multiplex PCR; in TCRdb, only in-frame clones are kept and a portion is missing. The sample shows more than 150,000 clones, more than 65% of them seen only once. V was pared by 8 bases and J by 10 bases, with 11 bases of the junction left unmatched. The CDR3 runs to 13 residues. CDR1 SNHLY and CDR2 FYNNEI come from the germline V gene. Notes on the study in general: Analysis was carried out at a later point, and it linked a missense DCLRE1C variant to TCR beta V- and J-gene trimming. CMV antigen specificity was confirmed in vitro for three CMV-associated chains.

Though probably carrying unrecorded immune exposures, donors were nominally healthy at sampling. With respect to this clone: Its matching antigen is unknown.

This clonotype was obtained from a man in his fifties in good health and CMV-seropositive. Sequencing used PBMCs. This sequence joins TRBV2 and TRBJ2-1; TRBD2 agrees at 7 bases. This CDR3 reads CASGGERGTEQFF. CDR3 DNA: TGTGCCAGCGGGGGGGAGAGAGGGACCGAGCAGTTCTTC.